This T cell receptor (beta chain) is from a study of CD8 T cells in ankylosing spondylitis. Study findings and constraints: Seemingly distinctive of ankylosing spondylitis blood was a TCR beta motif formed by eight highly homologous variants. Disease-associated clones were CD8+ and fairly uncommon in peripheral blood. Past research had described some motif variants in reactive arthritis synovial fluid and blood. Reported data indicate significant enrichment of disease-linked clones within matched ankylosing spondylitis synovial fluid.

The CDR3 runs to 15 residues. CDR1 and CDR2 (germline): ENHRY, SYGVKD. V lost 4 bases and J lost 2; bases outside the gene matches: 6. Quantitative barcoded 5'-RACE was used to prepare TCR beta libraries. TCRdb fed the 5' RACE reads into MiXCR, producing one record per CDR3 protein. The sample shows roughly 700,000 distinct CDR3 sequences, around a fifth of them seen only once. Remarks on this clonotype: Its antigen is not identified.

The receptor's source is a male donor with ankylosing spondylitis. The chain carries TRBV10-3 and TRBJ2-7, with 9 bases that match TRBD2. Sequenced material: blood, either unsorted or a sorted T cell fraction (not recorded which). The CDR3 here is CAISVAAGGPYEQYF. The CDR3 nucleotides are TGTGCCATCAGTGTAGCAGCGGGAGGCCCCTACGAGCAGTACTTC.